These T cell receptor beta chains were read from a single sample in a study of blood T cell repertoires in COVID-19. Data came from immunoSEQ multiplex PCR; TCRdb stores just in-frame clones and leaves some out. Here the sample spans under 200,000 clones, approximately 87% being singletons. Sequencing was carried out using peripheral blood. All receptors derive from a man in his late teens or twenties with active or convalescent COVID-19. Both conserved end residues are part of each CDR3. Each record gives: CDR3 protein, CDR3 DNA, D gene, clone size, V gene, J gene. A D gene is named only where the DNA matches it firmly. Some rows mark clone size as missing; the rest say once, few, many or name a class of expanded clone.

CDR3aa: CATSEGDTEAFF
CDR3nt: TGTGCCACCAGTGAAGGGGACACTGAAGCTTTCTTT
d_gene: -
abundance: -
v_gene: TRBV24-1
j_gene: TRBJ1-1

CDR3aa: CASSQDWLAGGLSGNEQFF
CDR3nt: TGTGCCAGCAGCCAAGATTGGCTAGCGGGGGGGCTATCCGGCAATGAGCAGTTCTTC
d_gene: TRBD2
abundance: -
v_gene: TRBV4-2
j_gene: TRBJ2-1

CDR3aa: CASSQGGPYNSPLHF
CDR3nt: TGTGCCAGCAGCCAAGGCGGCCCCTATAATTCACCCCTCCACTTT
d_gene: -
abundance: -
v_gene: TRBV3-1/TRBV3-2
j_gene: TRBJ1-6

CDR3aa: CASSEAGAGEETQYF
CDR3nt: TGTGCCAGCAGTGAAGCGGGAGCGGGGGAAGAGACCCAGTACTTC
d_gene: TRBD2
abundance: -
v_gene: TRBV2
j_gene: TRBJ2-5

CDR3aa: CASSFYPGELFF
CDR3nt: TGTGCCAGCAGTTTTTATCCCGGGGAGCTGTTTTTT
d_gene: -
abundance: -
v_gene: TRBV12-3/TRBV12-4
j_gene: TRBJ2-2

CDR3aa: CASSQGNRRGSNTEAFF
CDR3nt: TGCGCCAGCAGCCAGGGGAATCGTCGAGGGTCAAACACTGAAGCTTTCTTT
d_gene: -
abundance: -
v_gene: TRBV4-1
j_gene: TRBJ1-1

CDR3aa: CASSQDLVTGGAFRSPLHF
CDR3nt: TGCGCCAGCAGCCAAGATCTCGTTACAGGGGGCGCATTTAGATCACCCCTCCACTTT
d_gene: TRBD1
abundance: -
v_gene: TRBV4-3
j_gene: TRBJ1-6

CDR3aa: CASRLRDNEQFF
CDR3nt: TGTGCCAGCAGACTCCGGGACAATGAGCAGTTCTTC
d_gene: -
abundance: -
v_gene: TRBV27
j_gene: TRBJ2-1

CDR3aa: CATKDRVSYGYTF
CDR3nt: TGTGCCACCAAGGACAGGGTCAGCTATGGCTACACCTTC
d_gene: TRBD1
abundance: -
v_gene: TRBV25-1
j_gene: TRBJ1-2

CDR3aa: CASSSQRGSSYNEQFF
CDR3nt: TGTGCCAGCAGTTCCCAGCGGGGGAGCTCCTACAATGAGCAGTTCTTC
d_gene: TRBD2
abundance: -
v_gene: TRBV27
j_gene: TRBJ2-1

CDR3aa: CASSMSSYNSPLHF
CDR3nt: TGTGCCAGTAGTATGAGCTCCTATAATTCACCCCTCCACTTT
d_gene: -
abundance: -
v_gene: TRBV19
j_gene: TRBJ1-6

CDR3aa: CASSLGVGRGVQETQYF
CDR3nt: TGTGCCAGCAGCTTAGGTGTGGGGCGGGGGGTCCAAGAGACCCAGTACTTC
d_gene: TRBD2
abundance: -
v_gene: TRBV11-2
j_gene: TRBJ2-5

CDR3aa: CASSLVSGGGSSQYF
CDR3nt: TGCGCCAGCAGCTTGGTGTCGGGGGGCGGGTCTTCGCAGTATTTT
d_gene: -
abundance: -
v_gene: TRBV5-1
j_gene: TRBJ2-3

CDR3aa: CASSTIAEGSPTEAFF
CDR3nt: TGTGCCAGTAGTACTATCGCGGAAGGCAGTCCCACTGAAGCTTTCTTT
d_gene: -
abundance: -
v_gene: TRBV19
j_gene: TRBJ1-1

CDR3aa: CASSHPERLANYGYTF
CDR3nt: TGTGCCAGCAGCCATCCGGAGAGATTGGCTAACTATGGCTACACCTTC
d_gene: -
abundance: -
v_gene: TRBV16
j_gene: TRBJ1-2

CDR3aa: CASDTGSTGELFF
CDR3nt: TGTGCCAGCGATACCGGGAGCACCGGGGAGCTGTTTTTT
d_gene: -
abundance: -
v_gene: TRBV7-9
j_gene: TRBJ2-2

CDR3aa: CASSGQRGREAQYF
CDR3nt: TGTGCCAGCAGTGGGCAGAGGGGTCGGGAGGCCCAGTACTTC
d_gene: TRBD2
abundance: -
v_gene: TRBV6-1
j_gene: TRBJ2-5

CDR3aa: CASSIVSNTEAFF
CDR3nt: TGTGCCAGTAGTATCGTGAGTAACACTGAAGCTTTCTTT
d_gene: -
abundance: few
v_gene: TRBV19
j_gene: TRBJ1-1

CDR3aa: CASSRGRTGPYTF
CDR3nt: TGTGCCAGCAGTCGGGGCAGGACAGGGCCCTACACCTTC
d_gene: TRBD1
abundance: few
v_gene: TRBV27
j_gene: TRBJ1-2

CDR3aa: CASSEAQRGGRNIQYF
CDR3nt: TGTGCCAGCAGTGAAGCACAGCGGGGGGGCCGAAACATTCAGTACTTC
d_gene: TRBD2
abundance: -
v_gene: TRBV6-1
j_gene: TRBJ2-4

CDR3aa: CASSLSGDRAFF
CDR3nt: TGTGCCAGCAGCTTAAGCGGGGACAGGGCTTTCTTT
d_gene: TRBD1
abundance: -
v_gene: TRBV7-2
j_gene: TRBJ1-1

CDR3aa: CASSLGQNTEAFF
CDR3nt: TGTGCCAGCAGTCTTGGACAGAACACTGAAGCTTTCTTT
d_gene: -
abundance: -
v_gene: TRBV11-3
j_gene: TRBJ1-1

CDR3aa: CAISESGMGSPSQPQHF
CDR3nt: TGTGCCATCAGTGAGTCGGGAATGGGGAGTCCCAGTCAGCCCCAGCATTTT
d_gene: -
abundance: -
v_gene: TRBV10-3
j_gene: TRBJ1-5

CDR3aa: CASSQTGQGASSGANVLTF
CDR3nt: TGTGCCAGCAGCCAGACAGGACAGGGGGCATCCTCTGGGGCCAACGTCCTGACTTTC
d_gene: TRBD1
abundance: once
v_gene: TRBV11-2
j_gene: TRBJ2-6

CDR3aa: CASSQGGGQANYGYTF
CDR3nt: TGTGCCAGCAGCCAAGGGGGGGGGCAGGCTAACTATGGCTACACCTTC
d_gene: -
abundance: -
v_gene: TRBV4-2
j_gene: TRBJ1-2

CDR3aa: CASSAEGLLSNQPQHF
CDR3nt: TGTGCCAGCAGTGCTGAGGGACTCCTTAGCAATCAGCCCCAGCATTTT
d_gene: -
abundance: -
v_gene: TRBV28
j_gene: TRBJ1-5

CDR3aa: CASSQEQITDTQYF
CDR3nt: TGTGCCAGCAGCCAAGAACAGATCACAGATACGCAGTATTTT
d_gene: -
abundance: -
v_gene: TRBV14
j_gene: TRBJ2-3

CDR3aa: CSVLPNTDTQYF
CDR3nt: TGCAGCGTCCTACCGAACACAGATACGCAGTATTTT
d_gene: -
abundance: -
v_gene: TRBV29-1
j_gene: TRBJ2-3

CDR3aa: CASSLIAGVSYNEQFF
CDR3nt: TGTGCCAGCAGCCTAATAGCGGGAGTCTCCTACAATGAGCAGTTCTTC
d_gene: TRBD2
abundance: -
v_gene: TRBV11-1
j_gene: TRBJ2-1

CDR3aa: CASSLPGGIVTEAFF
CDR3nt: TGCGCCAGCAGCTTGCCAGGGGGCATCGTCACTGAAGCTTTCTTT
d_gene: TRBD1
abundance: -
v_gene: TRBV5-1
j_gene: TRBJ1-1

CDR3aa: CASSTGTGGNQPQHF
CDR3nt: TGTGCCAGTAGTACCGGGACAGGGGGCAATCAGCCCCAGCATTTT
d_gene: TRBD1
abundance: -
v_gene: TRBV19
j_gene: TRBJ1-5

CDR3aa: CAISTGEGTEAFF
CDR3nt: TGTGCCATCAGTACAGGGGAAGGCACTGAAGCTTTCTTT
d_gene: TRBD1
abundance: -
v_gene: TRBV10-3
j_gene: TRBJ1-1

CDR3aa: CASSEALAGGLAKNIQYF
CDR3nt: TGTGCCAGCAGTGAAGCGCTAGCGGGGGGGCTAGCCAAAAACATTCAGTACTTC
d_gene: TRBD2
abundance: -
v_gene: TRBV2
j_gene: TRBJ2-4

CDR3aa: CASSLRQTTNEKLFF
CDR3nt: TGTGCCAGCAGCCTAAGACAGACAACTAATGAAAAACTGTTTTTT
d_gene: -
abundance: -
v_gene: TRBV7-2
j_gene: TRBJ1-4

CDR3aa: CASSIQGLVGTIYF
CDR3nt: TGTGCCAGCAGCATACAGGGCTTGGTAGGCACCATATATTTT
d_gene: -
abundance: -
v_gene: TRBV2
j_gene: TRBJ1-3

CDR3aa: CAWSVQGATEAFF
CDR3nt: TGTGCCTGGAGTGTACAGGGGGCCACTGAAGCTTTCTTT
d_gene: TRBD1
abundance: few
v_gene: TRBV30
j_gene: TRBJ1-1

CDR3aa: CASRRTSEVGELFF
CDR3nt: TGCGCCAGCAGACGCACTAGCGAGGTCGGGGAGCTGTTTTTT
d_gene: TRBD2
abundance: -
v_gene: TRBV5-1
j_gene: TRBJ2-2

CDR3aa: CASSSNRGRDTEAFF
CDR3nt: TGTGCCAGCAGCTCAAACAGGGGGCGAGACACTGAAGCTTTCTTT
d_gene: TRBD1
abundance: -
v_gene: TRBV5-6
j_gene: TRBJ1-1

CDR3aa: CASSLGRVGGQETQYF
CDR3nt: TGCGCCAGCAGCTTGGGGCGGGTTGGTGGCCAAGAGACCCAGTACTTC
d_gene: -
abundance: -
v_gene: TRBV5-1
j_gene: TRBJ2-5

CDR3aa: CASSRPAQGGSYTF
CDR3nt: TGTGCCAGCAGCCGACCCGCTCAGGGGGGTAGCTACACCTTC
d_gene: TRBD1
abundance: -
v_gene: TRBV5-4
j_gene: TRBJ1-2

CDR3aa: CASLDRGYEQYF
CDR3nt: TGTGCCAGCCTCGACAGGGGGTACGAGCAGTACTTC
d_gene: TRBD1
abundance: -
v_gene: TRBV12-3/TRBV12-4
j_gene: TRBJ2-7

CDR3aa: CASSPRAYGASTDTQYF
CDR3nt: TGTGCCAGCAGCCCGCGGGCTTACGGAGCTAGCACAGATACGCAGTATTTT
d_gene: -
abundance: -
v_gene: TRBV11-3
j_gene: TRBJ2-3

CDR3aa: CASSLRRGSSYEQYF
CDR3nt: TGTGCCAGCAGCTTACGGCGGGGAAGCTCCTACGAGCAGTACTTC
d_gene: -
abundance: once
v_gene: TRBV7-2
j_gene: TRBJ2-7

CDR3aa: CASSLQGSNYGYTF
CDR3nt: TGCGCCAGCAGCTTACAGGGGAGCAACTATGGCTACACCTTC
d_gene: TRBD1
abundance: -
v_gene: TRBV5-1
j_gene: TRBJ1-2

CDR3aa: CASSKNRDGELFF
CDR3nt: TGTGCCAGCAGCAAGAATCGGGACGGGGAGCTGTTTTTT
d_gene: -
abundance: -
v_gene: TRBV5-6
j_gene: TRBJ2-2

CDR3aa: CAISDAGQGGEKLFF
CDR3nt: TGTGCCATCAGTGATGCGGGACAGGGTGGAGAAAAACTGTTTTTT
d_gene: TRBD1
abundance: -
v_gene: TRBV10-3
j_gene: TRBJ1-4

CDR3aa: CASRDQGSYEQYF
CDR3nt: TGTGCCAGCCGCGACCAGGGGTCCTACGAGCAGTACTTC
d_gene: -
abundance: -
v_gene: TRBV2
j_gene: TRBJ2-7

CDR3aa: CATKTSGSNEQFF
CDR3nt: TGTGCCACCAAGACTAGCGGGAGTAATGAGCAGTTCTTC
d_gene: TRBD2
abundance: -
v_gene: TRBV24-1
j_gene: TRBJ2-1

CDR3aa: CASSQDLASGRVGAGELFF
CDR3nt: TGCGCCAGCAGCCAAGATCTTGCCAGCGGGAGGGTTGGCGCCGGGGAGCTGTTTTTT
d_gene: TRBD2
abundance: -
v_gene: TRBV4-3
j_gene: TRBJ2-2

CDR3aa: CATQKLATNEKLFF
CDR3nt: TGTGCCACACAGAAACTTGCAACTAATGAAAAACTGTTTTTT
d_gene: -
abundance: -
v_gene: TRBV19
j_gene: TRBJ1-4